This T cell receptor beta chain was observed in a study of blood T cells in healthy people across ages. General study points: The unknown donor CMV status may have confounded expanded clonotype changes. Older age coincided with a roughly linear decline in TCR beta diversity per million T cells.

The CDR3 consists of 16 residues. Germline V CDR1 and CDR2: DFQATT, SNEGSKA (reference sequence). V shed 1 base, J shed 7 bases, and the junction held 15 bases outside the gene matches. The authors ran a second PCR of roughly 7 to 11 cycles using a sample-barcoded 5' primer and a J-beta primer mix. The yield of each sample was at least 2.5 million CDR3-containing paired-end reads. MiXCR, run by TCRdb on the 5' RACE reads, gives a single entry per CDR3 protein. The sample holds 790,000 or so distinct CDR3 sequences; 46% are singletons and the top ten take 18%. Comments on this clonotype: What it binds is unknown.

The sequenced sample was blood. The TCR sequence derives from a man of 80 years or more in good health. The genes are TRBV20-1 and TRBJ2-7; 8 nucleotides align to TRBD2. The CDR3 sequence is CSARGLLAGGPNEQYF. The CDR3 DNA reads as TGCAGTGCTAGAGGACTTCTGGCGGGAGGCCCCAATGAGCAGTACTTC.